The 6 T cell receptor beta chains presented below share a single source sample, sequenced in a study of shared clonotypes between healthy human individuals. Libraries were prepared by immunoSEQ multiplex PCR; TCRdb keeps only in-frame clonotypes and omits some of them. The sample yields millions of clones, more than 80% seen once. Sequenced input: naive CD4+ T cells from PBMCs. Indicated subset: CD45RA+ positively selected. The source of these receptors is a man aged 18 to 30 in good health. Some clones in this sample may be carry-over from other donors' samples.

The chain recombines TRBV29-1 with TRBJ2-3, with D unresolved. This CDR3 comprises 13 residues. Trimming pared 4 bases from V and 0 bases from J, leaving 8 bases between. Germline assignment: CDR1 SQVTM and CDR2 ANQGSEA. CDR3 loop: CSVVSGSTDTQYF. The DNA of the CDR3 is TGCAGCGTTGTCTCCGGTAGCACAGATACGCAGTATTTT.

The rearrangement joins TRBV7-9 to TRBJ2-6, with 8 bases identical to TRBD1. This CDR3 is built from 15 residues. Germline V gene lookup returns CDR1 SEHNR and CDR2 FQNEAQ (reference sequence). Germline trimming cut 4 bases from V and 4 bases from J; bases unmatched to any gene: 3. The CDR3 region has the DNA TGTGCCAGCAGCTCGCAGGGGGCGGGGGCCAACGTCCTGACTTTC. Encoded protein: CASSSQGAGANVLTF.

The gene calls are TRBV5-4 and TRBJ2-6; 11 positions match TRBD1. After removal of 4 bases from V and 1 base from J, the junction contained 7 bases not matched to a gene. Germline lookup yields CDR1 SGHNT and CDR2 YYREEE (reference sequence). The length of the CDR3 is 18 residues. The CDR3 region is CASSDPRDRGSGANVLTF. Here the CDR3 DNA reads TGTGCCAGCAGCGACCCCCGGGACAGGGGGTCTGGGGCCAACGTCCTGACTTTC.

The chain has TRBV29-1 and TRBJ2-3, with 10 bases aligning to TRBD2. Germline V gene data show CDR1 as SQVTM and CDR2 as ANQGSEA. This CDR3 is 17 amino acids long. Trimming cost V 3 bases and J 2 bases; bases outside gene matches: 11. The CDR3: CSVENLSGRSDTDTQYF. CDR3 DNA: TGCAGCGTTGAGAACCTTAGCGGGAGGAGCGACACAGATACGCAGTATTTT.

The rearrangement uses TRBV28 and TRBJ1-2; D unresolved. Germline V lookup: CDR1 MDHEN, CDR2 SYDVKM. CDR3 length: 12 residues. Trimming stripped 9 bases from V and 7 bases from J, with 15 bases between. In DNA form, the CDR3 reads TGTGCCAGTGGGCATTTGCGGGTTGGCTACACCTTC. It codes for CASGHLRVGYTF.

The rearrangement joins TRBV10-3 to TRBJ2-3; D uncertain. The CDR3 has 15 residues. Trimming took off 10 bases at V and 2 bases at J, with 19 bases between the two ends. The germline V gene encodes CDR1 ENHRY and CDR2 SYGVKD. CDR3 amino acids: CATSKDPTITDTQYF. CDR3 DNA: TGTGCCACTTCAAAGGACCCTACAATCACAGATACGCAGTATTTT.